These 8 T cell receptor beta chains came from one sample sequenced in a study of cytomegalovirus exposure and HLA in healthy donors. The primer mix had 60 Vbeta and 13 Jbeta primers. Method: immunoSEQ multiplex PCR; TCRdb's copy keeps in-frame clones and lacks some. Here the sample spans over 80,000 clones, around 79% being singletons. Sequenced input: PBMCs. These receptors originate from a female donor in good health and CMV-seropositive.

The gene calls are TRBV7-2 and TRBJ2-1, with 9 bases matching TRBD1. With V trimmed by 2 bases and J by 9 bases, 5 bases remained unmatched. In germline, CDR1 is SGHTA, CDR2 FQGNSA. The CDR3 consists of 14 residues. CDR3 sequence reads: CASSLNRGQSEQFF. CDR3 nucleotide sequence: TGTGCCAGCAGCTTAAACAGGGGGCAGAGTGAGCAGTTCTTC.

The V call is TRBV6-6, the J call TRBJ1-3; D gene uncertain. The CDR3 spans 14 residues. V dropped 8 bases and J dropped 4 bases, with 15 bases sitting between them. Looked up from germline, CDR1 is MNHNY and CDR2 is SVGAGI (reference sequence). CDR3 loop: CASFRSLSGNTIYF. CDR3 DNA sequence: TGTGCCAGCTTCAGGTCACTCTCAGGAAACACCATATATTTT.

This sequence joins TRBV7-2 and TRBJ1-5, with 9 bases that match TRBD1. The length of the CDR3 is 15 residues. J was trimmed by 4 bases and V by 5 bases; bases with no gene match: 6. CDR1 and CDR2 from the germline V gene are SGHTA and FQGNSA. CDR3 in amino acids: CASSLRTGVNQPQHF. CDR3 coding DNA: TGTGCCAGCAGCCTCCGGACAGGGGTAAATCAGCCCCAGCATTTT.

The chain carries TRBV30 and TRBJ1-2, with D perhaps TRBD1 (5 bases). V lost 5 bases and J 6 bases, leaving 16 bases between the germline ends. The CDR3 runs 13 residues. Germline-derived CDR1 and CDR2 are GTSNPN and SVGIG (reference sequence). The CDR3 sequence: CAWAGTVGDGYTF. The CDR3 bases are TGTGCCTGGGCGGGGACGGTGGGGGATGGCTACACCTTC. The complete variable domain, with remaining parts taken from reference TRBV30 and TRBJ1-2, reads SQTIHQWPATLVQPVGSPLSLECTVEGTSNPNLYWYRQAAGRGLQLLFYSVGIGQISSEVPQNLSASRPQDRQFILSSKKLLLSDSGFYLCAWAGTVGDGYTFGSGTRLTVV.

The J gene is TRBJ2-3, the V gene TRBV2, with D uncertain. CDR1 is SNHLY, CDR2 FYNNEI, per germline. Between the trimmed V and J ends, which lost 0 bases and 5 bases, there was a span of 12 bases. The CDR3 is made up of 15 amino acids. CDR3 nucleotide sequence: TGTGCCAGCAGTGAAGCAGTAATAGGAGTAGATACGCAGTATTTT. It specifies CASSEAVIGVDTQYF.

This clone has just a few counts. The chain recombines TRBV6-5 with TRBJ1-1; 7 bases are a match to TRBD1. The germline V gene encodes CDR1 MNHEY and CDR2 SVGAGI. The ends lost 6 bases at V and 1 base at J; junction bases unmatched: 5. The CDR3 loop spans 14 amino acids. DNA of the CDR3: TGTGCCAGCAGGGTCAGGGGGAGGAACACTGAAGCTTTCTTT. It is translated as CASRVRGRNTEAFF.

This clone was observed a single time. The V and J genes are TRBV28 and TRBJ1-2; no reliable D call. The V gene lost 5 bases and the J gene lost 3 bases, with 10 bases spanning the gap. This CDR3 region has 13 residues. Germline V lookup: CDR1 MDHEN, CDR2 SYDVKM. CDR3 in amino acids: CASSVHRYYGYTF. The CDR3, as DNA: TGTGCCAGCAGTGTACATCGCTACTATGGCTACACCTTC.

The chain is built from TRBV10-3 and TRBJ2-1; 12 bases agree with TRBD2. The CDR3 spans 17 residues. The V segment lost 3 bases and the J segment 8 bases; nucleotides outside the gene matches: 11. The V gene's germline CDR1 is ENHRY and CDR2 SYGVKD. CDR3 nucleotides: TGTGCCATCAGTGATCCGATGCGGACTAGCGGGAATGATGAGCAGTTCTTC. Translation: CAISDPMRTSGNDEQFF.